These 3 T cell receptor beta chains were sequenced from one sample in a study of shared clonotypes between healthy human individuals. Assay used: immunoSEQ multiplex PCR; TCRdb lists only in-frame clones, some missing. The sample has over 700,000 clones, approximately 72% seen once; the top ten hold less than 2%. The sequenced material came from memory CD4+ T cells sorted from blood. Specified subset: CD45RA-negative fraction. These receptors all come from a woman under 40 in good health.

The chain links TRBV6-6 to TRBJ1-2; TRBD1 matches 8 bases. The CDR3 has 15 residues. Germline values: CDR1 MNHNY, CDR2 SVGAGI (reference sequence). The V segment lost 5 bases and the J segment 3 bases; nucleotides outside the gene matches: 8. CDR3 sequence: CASSTWTGLDYGYTF. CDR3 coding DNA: TGTGCCAGCAGTACCTGGACAGGGCTCGACTATGGCTACACCTTC.

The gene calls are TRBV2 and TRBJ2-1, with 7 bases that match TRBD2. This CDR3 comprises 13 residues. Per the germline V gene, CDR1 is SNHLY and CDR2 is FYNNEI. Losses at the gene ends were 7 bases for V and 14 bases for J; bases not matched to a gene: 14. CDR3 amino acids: CASKSGRDAGEFF. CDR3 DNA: TGTGCCAGCAAGAGCGGCAGGGACGCGGGGGAGTTCTTC.

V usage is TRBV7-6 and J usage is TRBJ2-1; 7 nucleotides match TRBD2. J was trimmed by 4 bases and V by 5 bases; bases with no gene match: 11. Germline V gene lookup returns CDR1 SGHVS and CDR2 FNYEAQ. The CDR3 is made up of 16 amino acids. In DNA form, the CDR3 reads TGTGCCAGCAGCCCGGGGTTGGGGGAGGGATACAATGAGCAGTTCTTC. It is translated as CASSPGLGEGYNEQFF.